This T cell receptor beta chain was obtained from a study of blood T cell repertoires in COVID-19. On the study more broadly: Acute and convalescent COVID-19 samples came from the United States, Italy and Spain. PBMCs, B-cell-depleted T cells, or T cells were the source of the cDNA or gDNA that made up the material.

Authors' methods: From reference gene primer amplification, estimates of nucleated cell counts were derived. Clones were sequenced by immunoSEQ multiplex PCR, and TCRdb holds only the in-frame ones, with some missing. That table furnishes V, J and clone size, whereas the DNA furnished D and trimming. The sample lists 140,000 or so clones, 70% to 90% occurring once. The CDR3 has 15 amino acids. V shed 0 bases, J shed 4 bases, and the junction held 2 bases outside the gene matches. Germline V gene sequence: CDR1 MDHEN, CDR2 SYDVKM. Sequenced sample: peripheral blood. The chain carries TRBV28 and TRBJ2-7; TRBD2 matches at 11 bases. The source of this sequence is a human donor with acute or convalescent COVID-19. The donor label of this sample is uncertain. CDR3 loop: CASSLWTSGVYEQYF. CDR3 DNA: TGTGCCAGCAGTTTATGGACTAGCGGGGTTTACGAGCAGTACTTC.